This record looks at one T cell receptor (beta chain) sequence and its context. Its specificity is not known. This sample is part of a study of siplizumab effects on memory and regulatory T cells. Points from the study as a whole: Mappable alloreactive CD4+ clones were on average approximately 70% Treg-derived with siplizumab, around 30% in controls.

This CDR3 contains 12 residues. Trimming cost V 2 bases and J 5 bases, with 6 bases left between them. Germline V gives CDR1 SGHNT, CDR2 YENEEA. Assays captured approximately 10^5 TCR templates per sample. Measured with immunoSEQ multiplex PCR; TCRdb has only the in-frame clones, and not every one. The table records about 94,000 clones, approximately 95% of them present only once. Sequenced sample: non-Treg CD4+ T cells sorted from blood. V usage is TRBV11-3 and J usage is TRBJ1-1; D uncertain. The receptor comes from a human donor in good health. The DNA for the CDR3 is TGTGCCAGCAGCTTAAAAGGGACTGAAGCTTTCTTT. It is translated as CASSLKGTEAFF. The full variable domain, in which reference TRBV11-3 and TRBJ1-1 provide the parts outside the CDR3, is EAGVVQSPRYKIIEKKQPVAFWCNPISGHNTLYWYLQNLGQGPELLIRYENEEAVDDSQLPKDRFSAERLKGVDSTLKIQPAELGDSAVYLCASSLKGTEAFFGQGTRLTVV.